This T cell receptor beta chain was identified during a study of blood T cell repertoires in COVID-19. Across the study: The cDNA or gDNA used as material had been derived from T cells, B-cell-depleted T cells, or PBMCs.

Produced via immunoSEQ multiplex PCR; TCRdb's table is partial and in-frame only. The sample yields some 200,000 clones, roughly 84% seen once. This CDR3 spans 16 amino acids. V dropped 0 bases and J dropped 3; count of bases not matched to a gene: 5. CDR1 SGHAT and CDR2 FQDESV come from the germline V gene (reference sequence). This clonotype was sampled from a woman older than 75 with acute or convalescent COVID-19. The chain links TRBV11-1 to TRBJ2-1, with 7 positions matching TRBD1. The sequencing sample was made of peripheral blood. DNA for the CDR3: TGTGCCAGCAGCTTAGCTTATGGACAGGACTACAATGAGCAGTTCTTC. Its translation: CASSLAYGQDYNEQFF.